The present entry profiles one T cell receptor beta chain with its context. The data were obtained in a study of blood T cell repertoires in COVID-19. Study summary: In each case, the material was cDNA or gDNA derived from T cells, B-cell-depleted T cells, or PBMCs.

Only in-frame clones appear in the TCRdb table, and some are missing; sequencing was by immunoSEQ multiplex PCR. The sample lists roughly 200,000 clones, around 85% seen once, with 15% to 20% in the top ten. Resolution of symptoms, clearance, or two negative PCRs was present in recovered Cohort 3 donors. The CDR3 sequence is 16 residues long. CDR1 LGHNA and CDR2 YSLEER come from the germline V gene. With 0 bases removed from V and 1 base from J, the gap between germline ends came to 12 bases. The source is a middle-aged man who had recovered from COVID-19. Sequencing input: PBMCs or T cells enriched from blood (not recorded which). This rearrangement joins TRBV4-3 to TRBJ1-1, with unresolved D. This chain's CDR3 is CASSQETAVTNTEAFF. Here the CDR3 DNA reads TGCGCCAGCAGCCAAGAAACGGCGGTAACGAACACTGAAGCTTTCTTT.